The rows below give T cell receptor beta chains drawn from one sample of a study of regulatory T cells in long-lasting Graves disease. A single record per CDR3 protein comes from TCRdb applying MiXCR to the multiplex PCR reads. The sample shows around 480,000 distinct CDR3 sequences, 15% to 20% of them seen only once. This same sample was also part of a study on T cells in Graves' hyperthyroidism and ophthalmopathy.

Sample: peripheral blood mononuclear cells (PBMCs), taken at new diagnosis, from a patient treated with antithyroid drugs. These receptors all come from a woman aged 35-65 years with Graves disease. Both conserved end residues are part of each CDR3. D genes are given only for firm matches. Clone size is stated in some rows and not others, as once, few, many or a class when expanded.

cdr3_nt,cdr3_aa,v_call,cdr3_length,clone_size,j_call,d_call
TGTGCCATCAGTGGAACCAGGGGCGACGATACGCAGTATTTT,CAISGTRGDDTQYF,TRBV10-3,14,few,TRBJ2-3,-
TGTGCCAGCAGCCCTTTTTTCGGGAGCGGGGCTGTCACAGATACGCAGTATTTT,CASSPFFGSGAVTDTQYF,TRBV11-3,18,few,TRBJ2-3,TRBD2
TGTGCCAGCTCACCGCGACAGGGATATAATGAAAAACTGTTTTTT,CASSPRQGYNEKLFF,TRBV18,15,few,TRBJ1-4,TRBD1
TGTCCCAAGTTGGCGGGGGGATGGTTGGATACGCAGTATTTT,CPKLAGGWLDTQYF,TRBV6-1,14,few,TRBJ2-3,TRBD2
TGTGCCAGCAGTTTAAGCCCCCCGGGGACAGGGGTCTATAATTCACCCCTCCACTTT,CASSLSPPGTGVYNSPLHF,TRBV6-5,19,-,TRBJ1-6,TRBD1
TGTGCCAGCAGCCAAGGGTCAGGGGGCGCCTTATGGTATGGCTACACCTTC,CASSQGSGGALWYGYTF,TRBV3-1,17,many,TRBJ1-2,TRBD1
TGCGCCAGCAGCCCCGGACAAATACGTGTGGCAGATACGCAGTATTTT,CASSPGQIRVADTQYF,TRBV4-1,16,few,TRBJ2-3,-
TGCGCCAGCAGCTCCCAGCGAGGCAATGAGCAGTTCTTC,CASSSQRGNEQFF,TRBV4-1,13,-,TRBJ2-1,-
TGTGCCAGCAGTGAACGGGGGAAAGGGGGGAACACTGAAGCTTTCTTT,CASSERGKGGNTEAFF,TRBV2,16,many,TRBJ1-1,-
TGTGCCAGCAGTTACCGGACAGGGCGGACCTACGAGCAGTACTTC,CASSYRTGRTYEQYF,TRBV6-2/TRBV6-3,15,few,TRBJ2-7,TRBD1
TGTGCCAGCAGCGTAGAGCAGGAGGACAGCGGGGGGGCCTACGAGCAGTACTTC,CASSVEQEDSGGAYEQYF,TRBV9,18,-,TRBJ2-7,TRBD2
TGTGCCATCAGTGAGTCGACAGTCAGGAATTCACCCCTCCACTTT,CAISESTVRNSPLHF,TRBV10-3,15,few,TRBJ1-6,-
TGCGCCAGCAGCCAAGAGTTGTGGTCTGGAAACACCATATATTTT,CASSQELWSGNTIYF,TRBV4-1,15,-,TRBJ1-3,-
TGTGCCAGCAGCCAAGGGACAGGGGATCGAGCTTTCTTT,CASSQGTGDRAFF,TRBV3-1,13,many,TRBJ1-1,TRBD1
TGCGCCAGCAGCTTGAGGGGTTTAGGAGAAAAACTGTTTTTT,CASSLRGLGEKLFF,TRBV5-1,14,-,TRBJ1-4,-
TGTGCCAGCGAGCCCTCTTCGGGCGGGGCTTTGGATACGCAGTATTTT,CASEPSSGGALDTQYF,TRBV6-1,16,-,TRBJ2-3,-
TGTGCCAGCAGCCACCCTCGGGATGAAAAACTGTTTTTT,CASSHPRDEKLFF,TRBV13,13,few,TRBJ1-4,-
TGTGCCAGCAGCCAATATGAATACACAGATACGCAGTATTTT,CASSQYEYTDTQYF,TRBV3-1,14,few,TRBJ2-3,-
TGTGCCAGCAGTTTTAGGGGCGGCTACACCTTC,CASSFRGGYTF,TRBV12-3/TRBV12-4,11,many,TRBJ1-2,-
TGTGCCAGCAGCGCTTGGGCAGGCCTTGAAGCTTTCTTT,CASSAWAGLEAFF,TRBV3-1,13,many,TRBJ1-1,-
TGCGCCAGCAGCCCCATGATTACTAGCACAGATACGCAGTATTTT,CASSPMITSTDTQYF,TRBV5-1,15,few,TRBJ2-3,-
TGTGCCAGAAAGGGACTAGCAACAGATACGCAGTATTTT,CARKGLATDTQYF,TRBV2,13,many,TRBJ2-3,TRBD2
TGTGCCAGCAGCCTGCGGGGGGGCATCGATGAGCAGTTCTTC,CASSLRGGIDEQFF,TRBV4-2,14,few,TRBJ2-1,TRBD2
TGTGCCAGCAGTTTTGGAGGCAGGGGCTACACCTTC,CASSFGGRGYTF,TRBV6-2/TRBV6-3,12,-,TRBJ1-2,-
TGTGCCAGCAGTCTTCCCGGGACAGGGAACACAGATACACAGTATTTT,CASSLPGTGNTDTQYF,TRBV27,16,few,TRBJ2-3,TRBD1
TGTGCCAGCAGTTACTCGAGGGGGGGCCATCAGCCCCAGCATTTT,CASSYSRGGHQPQHF,TRBV6-2/TRBV6-3,15,many,TRBJ1-5,-
TGTGCCAGCGGTTTAGCACGCACAGGGCAAGAGACCCAGTACTTC,CASGLARTGQETQYF,TRBV12-3/TRBV12-4,15,-,TRBJ2-5,-
TGCGCCAGCAGCTTGGCCTTTAGGACAGGGGTGGAGATGAACACTGAAGCTTTCTTT,CASSLAFRTGVEMNTEAFF,TRBV5-1,19,many,TRBJ1-1,TRBD1
TGTGCCAGCAGTACCCGACTAGCGGGGGGCCCAGATACGCAGTATTTT,CASSTRLAGGPDTQYF,TRBV12-3/TRBV12-4,16,-,TRBJ2-3,TRBD2
TGTGCCAGCAGCTTTTCAGGGGACGTAAGCTCCTACGAGCAGTACTTC,CASSFSGDVSSYEQYF,TRBV11-3,16,many,TRBJ2-7,-
TGTGCCAGCAGGTCGGGCAGAGGGGGCGTTGGGGAGACCCAGTACTTC,CASRSGRGGVGETQYF,TRBV11-2,16,many,TRBJ2-5,TRBD1
TGTGCCAGCATAAGGTTCATGAACACTGAAGCTTTCTTT,CASIRFMNTEAFF,TRBV2,13,many,TRBJ1-1,-
TGTGCAAGCACCGCAGGGACGAGTGGCACTAATGAAAAACTGTCTTTT,CASTAGTSGTNEKLSF,TRBV3-1,16,-,TRBJ1-4,-
TGTGCCAGCAGCTTGGACGGGGGGGGATACAATGAGCAGTTCTTC,CASSLDGGGYNEQFF,TRBV5-1,15,-,TRBJ2-1,TRBD2
TGTGCCAGCTACCCGACAGGGGGCGCGAGAGGCTACACCTTC,CASYPTGGARGYTF,TRBV28,14,-,TRBJ1-2,TRBD1
TGTGCCAGCAGCCCGGGTTGGGAGAACACTGAAGCTTTCTTT,CASSPGWENTEAFF,TRBV7-6,14,few,TRBJ1-1,-
TGTGCTAGTGGTTCTGTAGGCACTGAAGCTTTCTTT,CASGSVGTEAFF,TRBV12-5,12,many,TRBJ1-1,-
TGTGCCAGCACCCCAGGGATGGGTCCCCATGAAAAACTGTTTTTT,CASTPGMGPHEKLFF,TRBV2,15,few,TRBJ1-4,-
TGCGCCAGCAGCCAAGATGGGGGGGGCTACACTGAAGCTTTCTTT,CASSQDGGGYTEAFF,TRBV4-1,15,-,TRBJ1-1,-
TGTGCCAGCAGTTTAGGGGTTTACTCTGGAAACACCATATATTTT,CASSLGVYSGNTIYF,TRBV12-3/TRBV12-4,15,-,TRBJ1-3,-
TGTGCCAGCAGTCTGAGATCGGGACAGGGAGAATCTTCACCCCTCCACTTT,CASSLRSGQGESSPLHF,TRBV6-1,17,-,TRBJ1-6,TRBD1
TGTGCCAGCAGTGACGGGTGGACTGAAGCTTTCTTT,CASSDGWTEAFF,TRBV6-1,12,many,TRBJ1-1,-
TGCAGTGCTGCCCGACTTAGGGTCGAAGCTTTCTTT,CSAARLRVEAFF,TRBV20-1,12,-,TRBJ1-1,-